The 5 T cell receptor beta chains in this list originate from one sample, sequenced in a study of T cells in Graves' hyperthyroidism and ophthalmopathy. The source material, RNA transcripts, was used to amplify TCR beta CDR3 regions. HTBI primers were used for first-round RT-PCR of the TCR CDR3. Via MiXCR, TCRdb re-called the multiplex PCR reads, giving one row per CDR3 protein. The data contain about 560,000 distinct CDR3 sequences, roughly a sixth of them singletons. The sequenced sample was blood. The receptors shown here come from a woman younger than 35 with Graves' hyperthyroidism.

This clonotype was observed at least ten times. V gene TRBV30 combines with J gene TRBJ2-1, with TRBD1 identical over 7 bases. The CDR3 sequence is 13 residues long. Per germline, CDR1 GTSNPN and CDR2 SVGIG (reference sequence). V lost 7 bases to trimming and J lost 0 bases; unmatched junction nucleotides: 3. The CDR3 loop is CASDRASYNEQFF. The CDR3 DNA follows: TGTGCCTCTGACAGGGCCTCCTACAATGAGCAGTTCTTC.

The chain couples TRBV12-3 or TRBV12-4 to TRBJ2-5, with D possibly matching TRBD1 (6 bases). The CDR3 has 15 residues. The germline V and J ends were trimmed by 5 bases and 0 bases, with 13 bases remaining between them. The CDR3 loop is CASSTPRDNQETQYF. For the CDR3, the DNA is TGTGCCAGCAGTACACCCCGGGACAACCAAGAGACCCAGTACTTC.

This clonotype was found many times. The DNA of the CDR3 is TGCAGTGCTGACAGGGAAGAGACCCAGTACTTC. It is translated as CSADREETQYF. The rearrangement uses TRBV20-1 and TRBJ2-5; 7 bases fit TRBD1. The trim removed 5 bases at V and 3 bases at J, leaving 0 bases unmatched. The CDR3 contains 11 residues. Per the germline V gene, CDR1 is DFQATT and CDR2 is SNEGSKA (reference sequence).

This clonotype was counted only a few times. The rearrangement joins TRBV7-2 to TRBJ1-4; D may be TRBD1 (6 bases). The V gene's germline CDR1 is SGHTA and CDR2 FQGNSA. Deletions cut 1 base from V and 3 bases from J, with 9 bases between. This CDR3 has 15 residues. CDR3 sequence reads: CASSLGGLSNEKLFF. The CDR3 coding sequence is TGTGCCAGCAGCTTAGGGGGGCTCTCTAATGAAAAACTGTTTTTT. The full variable domain, completed using reference TRBV7-2 and TRBJ1-4, is GAGVSQSPSNKVTEKGKDVELRCDPISGHTALYWYRQSLGQGLEFLIYFQGNSAPDKSGLPSDRFSAERTGGSVSTLTIQRTQQEDSAVYLCASSLGGLSNEKLFFGSGTQLSVL.

This clonotype has ten or more counts. This rearrangement joins TRBV7-9 to TRBJ2-2; D is perhaps TRBD2 (5 bases). CDR3 length equals 16 residues. The germline V gene has CDR1 SEHNR and CDR2 FQNEAQ (reference sequence). Trimming took 1 base from V and 4 from J, leaving 13 bases between them. The DNA of the CDR3 is TGTGCCAGCAGCTTAGTACCGATACGGGGCACCGGGGAGCTGTTTTTT. Translated, it gives CASSLVPIRGTGELFF.